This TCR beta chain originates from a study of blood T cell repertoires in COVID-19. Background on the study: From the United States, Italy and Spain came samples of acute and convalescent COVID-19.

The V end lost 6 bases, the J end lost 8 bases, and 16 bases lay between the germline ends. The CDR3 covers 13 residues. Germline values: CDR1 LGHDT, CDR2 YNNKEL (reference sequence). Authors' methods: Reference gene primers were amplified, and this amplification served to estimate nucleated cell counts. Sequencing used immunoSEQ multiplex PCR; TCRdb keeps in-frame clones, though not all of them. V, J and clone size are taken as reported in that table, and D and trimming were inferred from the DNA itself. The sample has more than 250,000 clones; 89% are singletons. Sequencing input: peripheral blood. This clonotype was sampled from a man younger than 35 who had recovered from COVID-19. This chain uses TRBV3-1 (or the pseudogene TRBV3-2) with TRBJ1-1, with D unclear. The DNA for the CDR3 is TGTGCCAGCAGTGGTCTTAGGACTCCCGAAGCTTTCTTT. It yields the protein CASSGLRTPEAFF.